The rows below give T cell receptor beta chains drawn from one sample of a study of blood T cell repertoires in COVID-19. Generated by immunoSEQ multiplex PCR, the TCRdb table keeps only in-frame clones and is missing some. The sample has approximately 52,000 clones, about 85% seen once. What was sequenced was peripheral blood. These receptors came from a woman older than 75 with acute or convalescent COVID-19. Each CDR3 is given with its conserved first and last residue. Each record gives: V gene, D gene, J gene, CDR3 protein, CDR3 DNA. A D gene is named only where the DNA matches it firmly.

TRBV24-1	TRBD1	TRBJ1-1	CATSGGQGEDEAFF	TGTGCCACCAGTGGCGGACAGGGGGAAGATGAAGCTTTCTTT
TRBV18	TRBD2	TRBJ2-7	CASSPEGTSGGEEQYF	TGTGCCAGCTCACCCGAAGGGACTAGCGGGGGAGAGGAGCAGTACTTC
TRBV11-2	TRBD2	TRBJ2-7	CASSLGGDYYEQYF	TGTGCCAGCAGCTTAGGCGGGGACTACTACGAGCAGTACTTC
TRBV4-1	.	TRBJ2-5	CASRGTGFQETQYF	TGCGCCAGCAGGGGCACGGGGTTTCAAGAGACCCAGTACTTC
TRBV6-5	.	TRBJ2-5	CASSSLQGGETQYF	TGTGCCAGCAGTTCCCTACAGGGCGGAGAGACCCAGTACTTC
TRBV19	.	TRBJ1-3	CASETPGQGNTIYF	TGTGCCAGCGAAACGCCGGGACAAGGAAACACCATATATTTT
TRBV5-1	.	TRBJ1-1	CASSLGLAYTEAFF	TGCGCCAGCAGCTTGGGACTGGCTTACACTGAAGCTTTCTTT
TRBV2	.	TRBJ2-1	CASVGGTYNEQFF	TGTGCCAGCGTCGGGGGAACCTACAATGAGCAGTTCTTC
TRBV6-5	TRBD2	TRBJ2-2	CASSYPLAEGTGELFF	TGTGCCAGCAGTTACCCACTAGCGGAGGGCACCGGGGAGCTGTTTTTT
TRBV3-1/TRBV3-2	.	TRBJ1-5	CASSQDHRGNQPQHF	TGTGCCAGCAGCCAAGATCACAGGGGCAATCAGCCCCAGCATTTT
TRBV2	.	TRBJ2-1	CASADQGGGEQFF	TGTGCCAGCGCAGACCAGGGAGGAGGTGAGCAGTTCTTC